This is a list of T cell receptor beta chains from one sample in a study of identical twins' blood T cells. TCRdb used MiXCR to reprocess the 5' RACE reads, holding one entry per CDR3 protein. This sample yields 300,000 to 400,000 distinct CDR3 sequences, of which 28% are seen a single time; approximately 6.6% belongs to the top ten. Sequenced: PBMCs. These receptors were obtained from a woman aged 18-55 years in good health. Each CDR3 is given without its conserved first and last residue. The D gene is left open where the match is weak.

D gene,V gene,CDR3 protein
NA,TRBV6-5,ASSYRLRPTDTQY
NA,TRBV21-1,ASSKFTGAIYGYT
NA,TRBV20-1,SLRGLNTEAF
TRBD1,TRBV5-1,ASSREDRVPDTQY
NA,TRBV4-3,ASSQEYGQLSGNTIY
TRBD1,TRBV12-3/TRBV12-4,ASSLALGQALVGYT
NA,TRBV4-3,ASALEGSGNTIY
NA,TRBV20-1,SARVPGSNEKLF
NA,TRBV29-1,SVDRGNYNSPLH
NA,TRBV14,ASTKAENTGELF
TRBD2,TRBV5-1,ASSSSGSSYNEQF
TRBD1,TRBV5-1,ASSLEGQGISEQY
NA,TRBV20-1,TRRDEAF
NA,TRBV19,ASKPKERTNYGYT
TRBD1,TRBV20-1,SVITARDREGYT
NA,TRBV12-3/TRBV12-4,ANWDPRWDTEAF
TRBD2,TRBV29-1,SVCRTSGSYEQY
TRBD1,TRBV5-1,ASSSWDRKLGTEAF
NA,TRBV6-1,ASSYTQTYNEQF
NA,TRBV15,ATSRGDFETQY
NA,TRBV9,ASSVDSTTYEQY
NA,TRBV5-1,ASSLNSPSSYEQY
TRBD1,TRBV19,ASCRDRGKLNTEAF
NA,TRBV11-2,ASSLESGGNQPQH
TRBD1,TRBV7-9,ASSSLTGETEAF
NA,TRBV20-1,SASRQGGNTEAF
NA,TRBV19,ASSIPYTEAF
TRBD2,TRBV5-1,ASSLVGLAGGPAYNEQF
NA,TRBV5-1,ASSYIGASGGEQF
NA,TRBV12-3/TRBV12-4,ASSLVYTDTQY
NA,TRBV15,STKEESAGYNEKLF
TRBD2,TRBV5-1,ASSSASGSYNEQF
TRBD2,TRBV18,ASSRAVVAGNEQF
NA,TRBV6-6,ASSYGLGGKYPPLH
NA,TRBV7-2,ASSLTGNTGELF
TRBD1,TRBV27,ASRQGSGANVLT
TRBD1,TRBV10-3,AISAATGQPTYGYT
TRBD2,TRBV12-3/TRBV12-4,ASTWEGTAYEQY
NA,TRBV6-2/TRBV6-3,ASSYLDTGNEKLF
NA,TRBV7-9,ASSLVDLVNTIY
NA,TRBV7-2,ASIYSAGGYT
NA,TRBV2,ASRTEDTEAF